This T cell receptor (beta chain) originates from a study of T cell repertoires in cytomegalovirus infection. Study context: Based on public TCR beta signatures, there were indications of CMV infection and of a matching HLA type. Study outcomes and limitations: Summed frequency of public TCR beta families distinguished CMV carriers with the relevant HLA. Clonotypes of TCR beta that were HLA-C-restricted and CMV-specific dominated the ex vivo response.

The CDR3 contains 16 residues. In germline, CDR1 is LGHNA, CDR2 YNFKEQ. V shed 4 bases, J shed 1 base, and the junction held 7 bases outside the gene matches. TCRdb passed the reads through MiXCR, listing each CDR3 protein once. The sample has hundreds of thousands of distinct CDR3 sequences, roughly 36% seen once; the top ten hold roughly 2.9%. For this clonotype: Its matching antigen is unknown.

The J gene is TRBJ2-3, the V gene TRBV4-2; 8 bases are shared with TRBD2. The source material was PBMCs. The receptor's source is a human donor in good health (CMV status not recorded). Some clones in this sample may be carry-over from other donors' samples. Here the CDR3 DNA reads TGTGCCAGCAGCCTATCCGGGACTAGGGGCACAGATACGCAGTATTTT. This sequence encodes CASSLSGTRGTDTQYF.